This TCR beta chain was recorded in a study of CXCR3-negative and CXCR3-positive naive CD8 T cells (dated by TCRdb to between 2018 and 2021). About the investigation overall: In total, some 140 million TRB reads were obtained, corresponding to roughly 1.5 +/- 0.3 million reads per library. For the TRBV-TRBJ cluster analysis, the naive subsets came from roughly 5 donors, while the memory cells came from 3 donors. The diversity and physicochemical repertoire analyses included some 11 donors pooled from two independent experiments. Results and caveats for the whole study, not just this receptor: Comparably high repertoire diversity was found in both naive subsets, whereas much lower repertoire diversity was found in memory CD8+ T cells. Because CXCR3 expression was partially decreased after cryopreservation, freshly isolated PBMCs were used for most assays. TRB CDR3s from CXCR3-positive naive cells showed higher hydrophobicity (lower Kidera factor 4), lower energy, and higher strength and volume indices than CXCR3-negative naive cells. Surface CD5, linked to self-reactivity in mice, was comparable between naive subsets; TCR interaction strength was therefore also inferred from TRB CDR3 physicochemical properties. Within the same donor, TRBV-TRBJ usage looked similar between naive CXCR3-negative and CXCR3-positive cells, but memory cells had distinct patterns.

Sequenced on a NextSeq 550. The Human TCR Profiling Kit (MiLaboratory) was used to prepare UMI-labeled 5' RACE TRB cDNA libraries. cDNA synthesis used the entire amount of extracted RNA, and PCR amplification then used the entire amount of cDNA produced. Libraries were prepared in parallel with an identical number of PCR cycles. The authors' analysis ran thus. MIGEC and MiXCR extracted about 53,000 +/- 10,000 unique UMI-labeled TRB cDNA molecules per library, requiring at least two reads per UMI. On average, each library contained about 40,000 +/- 10,000 functional in-frame TRB CDR3 nucleotide clonotypes without stop codons. Diversity metrics, including normalized Shannon-Wiener and Chao1, were computed in VDJtools after downsampling to 5000 UMI-labeled TRB molecules per sample. For the central five CDR3 residues, VDJtools calculated physicochemical properties weighted by clonotype size, namely interaction energy, strength, volume and Kidera factor 4. TCRdb reprocessed the reads and lists each CDR3 protein sequence as a single entry, with no DNA. These V and J calls are TCRdb output, not the study's own analysis. This sample's clone table shows 130,000 to 150,000 distinct CDR3 sequences. The ten largest account for 0.25% to 0.3% of the sample.

For each CD8+ T cell subset, flow sorting was done in triplicate, and 300,000 or so cells per subset went directly into RLT lysis buffer. Naive CD8+ T cells were defined stringently as CD45RO-CCR7+CD27+CD95- to exclude memory contaminants. Peripheral blood mononuclear cells were isolated from buffy coats using standard density gradient centrifugation. Naive CXCR3-negative and CXCR3-positive CD8+ T cells were flow-sorted on a FACSAria III. Total RNA was extracted from sorted cells using an RNeasy Mini Kit. A remark on this clonotype: Its antigen is still unknown.

The CDR3 sequence holds 15 residues, the cysteine and phenylalanine included. No DNA accompanies this entry. CDR1 MGHRA and CDR2 YSYEKL were looked up in the germline V gene. The specimen sequenced was naive CXCR3+ CD8+ T cells from blood. The label giving this sample's cell subset or site can be read as: CD45RO-CCR7+CD27+CD95- naive CD8+ T cells expressing CXCR3 (TNR3+). The TCR sequence derives from a human donor in good health. Some clones in this sample may be carry-over from other donors' samples. This chain joins TRBV4-1 to TRBJ1-5; TCRdb's assignment of TRBD1 cannot be checked, as there is no DNA. This receptor has the CDR3 CASSQGQYSNQPQHF.